These 3 T cell receptor beta chains were sequenced from one sample in a study of a mutant IDH1 vaccine in newly diagnosed glioma. Time point denoted: baseline, week 1 (first vaccination visit). The treatment denotes: pre-vaccination baseline after standard-of-care therapy. Assay used: immunoSEQ multiplex PCR; TCRdb lists only in-frame clones, some missing. The data contain 50,000 to 65,000 clones, roughly 80% of them singletons. The sample in question was PBMCs, obtained from a glioma patient treated with radiotherapy, temozolomide or both. These receptors all come from a man between 18 and 29 years old with glioma.

The gene calls are TRBV5-1 and TRBJ2-2, with unresolved D. The germline V gene encodes CDR1 SGHRS and CDR2 YFSETQ. Trimming removed 0 bases from V and 4 bases from J, with 4 bases in between. This CDR3 is built from 13 residues. Here the CDR3 DNA reads TGCGCCAGCAGCTTGGTGATCACCGGGGAGCTGTTTTTT. Protein: CASSLVITGELFF.

Only a few counts were recorded for this clone. This chain uses TRBV5-4 with TRBJ1-1; D may be TRBD1 (5 bases). CDR1 is SGHNT, CDR2 YYREEE, per germline (reference sequence). The CDR3 sequence is 16 residues long. The V gene lost 0 bases and the J gene lost 0 bases, with 12 bases spanning the gap. The chain's CDR3 is CASSLVVGTMNTEAFF. The CDR3 DNA reads as TGTGCCAGCAGCTTGGTGGTAGGGACTATGAACACTGAAGCTTTCTTT.

This clone was seen just once. The chain employs TRBV7-2 and TRBJ2-3; 7 bases align to TRBD2. CDR3 length: 14 residues. CDR1 and CDR2 (germline): SGHTA, FQGNSA. After removal of 5 bases from V and 6 bases from J, the junction contained 8 bases not matched to a gene. CDR3 protein: CASSKKRDRDTQYF. In DNA form, the CDR3 reads TGTGCCAGCAGCAAAAAGCGGGATAGGGATACGCAGTATTTT.